This TCR beta chain is drawn from a study of blood T cell repertoires in COVID-19. This CDR3 region has 16 residues. V gave up 0 bases and J gave up 5 bases, with 17 bases separating them. CDR1 and CDR2 from the germline V gene are SGHDT and YYEEEE. Some clones are missing from TCRdb's copy, which holds only in-frame ones; the method was immunoSEQ multiplex PCR. The repertoire holds under 200,000 clones, with approximately 91% as singletons. This chain joins TRBV5-6 and TRBJ1-2; D remains ambiguous. The TCR sequence derives from a man younger than 30 with active or convalescent COVID-19. Source material: peripheral blood. Written as DNA, the CDR3 is TGTGCCAGCAGCTTGGCTTTCACTCGGGGATCTTATGGCTACACCTTC. Amino acid sequence: CASSLAFTRGSYGYTF.